The 11 T cell receptor beta chains listed next were all sequenced from one sample in a study of beta chain features in type 1 diabetes (dated by TCRdb to 2016 to 2019). Overall study outcomes, separate from this receptor: Type 1 diabetes patients showed a moderate but significant shortening of TCRB CDR3 length in all four CD4+ subsets.

No antigen is known for these receptors. Library preparation employed the immunoSEQ multiplex PCR assay. The entire isolated RNA was reverse transcribed using the High Capacity cDNA Reverse Transcription Kit, and thus expressed TCRB transcripts were sequenced. Not all clones reach the TCRdb copy of this immuneACCESS table, which keeps in-frame sequences only. Checked studies attribute under half of the gap to unresolved V genes and leave the rest unexplained. This sample comprises some 640,000 clones, over 12% of them detected only once. The ten largest make up just under 0.04% of the sample. Input material: naive CD4+ T cells from blood. Sample cell subset or site, as interpreted from the label and publication: true naive CD4+ T cells. The receptors stem from a man younger than 35 with type 1 diabetes.

The rearrangement links TRBV4-1 to TRBJ2-6; possible D gene TRBD1, 6 bases. Trimming shortened V by 2 bases and J by 2 bases, and 13 bases separated the two germline ends. The CDR3 has 17 residues. Germline CDR1 and CDR2: MGHRA and YSYEKL. The CDR3 protein is CASSQPTDRPGANVLTF. The CDR3 DNA reads TGCGCCAGCAGCCAACCGACGGACAGACCTGGGGCCAACGTCCTGACTTTC.

J is TRBJ2-7 and V is TRBV9; 10 positions agree with TRBD2. The germline V gene encodes CDR1 SGDLS and CDR2 YYNGEE. V lost 4 bases and J lost 2; bases outside the gene matches: 6. The CDR3 runs to 15 residues. CDR3 in amino acids: CASSPSGGFPYEQYF. DNA of the CDR3: TGTGCCAGCAGCCCTAGCGGGGGTTTCCCCTACGAGCAGTACTTC. Full variable domain (rest looked up from reference TRBV9 and TRBJ2-7): DSGVTQTPKHLITATGQRVTLRCSPRSGDLSVYWYQQSLDQGLQFLIQYYNGEERAKGNILERFSAQQFPDLHSELNLSSLELGDSALYFCASSPSGGFPYEQYFGPGTRLTVT.

J is TRBJ2-1 and V is TRBV14, with TRBD2 matching over 10 bases. V gave up 0 bases and J gave up 7 bases; unmatched junction bases: 6. The CDR3 spans 16 residues. The V gene's germline CDR1 is SGHDN and CDR2 FVKESK. The CDR3 bases are TGTGCCAGCAGCCAAGACCCTAGCGGGAGAGGGAATGAGCAGTTCTTC. This codes for CASSQDPSGRGNEQFF. Full variable domain (remainder filled in from reference TRBV14 and TRBJ2-1): EAGVTQFPSHSVIEKGQTVTLRCDPISGHDNLYWYRRVMGKEIKFLLHFVKESKQDESGMPNNRFLAERTGGTYSTLKVQPAELEDSGVYFCASSQDPSGRGNEQFFGPGTRLTVL.

This clone was counted only a few times. The genes are TRBV6-1 and TRBJ2-5; D gene unclear. The CDR3 is 13 residues long. Germline lookup yields CDR1 MNHNS and CDR2 SASEGT. Trimming took off 4 bases at V and 5 bases at J, with 11 bases between the two ends. Here the CDR3 reads CASSGGEFETQYF. The CDR3, as DNA: TGTGCCAGCAGTGGTGGGGAATTTGAGACCCAGTACTTC.

This chain links TRBV4-1 with TRBJ1-1, with D perhaps TRBD1 (6 bases). Between the trimmed V and J ends, which lost 2 bases and 1 base, there was a span of 8 bases. Germline CDR1 MGHRA, CDR2 YSYEKL. This CDR3 region has 14 residues. The CDR3 DNA sequence: TGCGCCAGCAGCCAACAGGGGACGAACACTGAAGCTTTCTTT. Translated, it gives CASSQQGTNTEAFF.

Only a few counts were recorded for this clone. The chain combines TRBV30 with TRBJ2-2; 9 nucleotides align to TRBD2. Germline trimming cut 6 bases from V and 3 bases from J; bases unmatched to any gene: 8. The CDR3 extends over 15 amino acids. Looked up from germline, CDR1 is GTSNPN and CDR2 is SVGIG (reference sequence). CDR3 in amino acids: CACGPLAGYTGELFF. CDR3 nucleotide sequence: TGTGCCTGCGGCCCCCTAGCGGGGTACACCGGGGAGCTGTTTTTT.

The CDR3 is CSARDRPEQYF. DNA of the CDR3: TGCAGTGCGAGGGACCGGCCCGAGCAGTATTTT. This chain links TRBV20-1 with TRBJ2-3; either TRBD1 or TRBD2 may fit D (5 bases each). Trimming shortened V by 6 bases and J by 11 bases, and 15 bases separated the two germline ends. The CDR3 extends over 11 amino acids. The germline V gene encodes CDR1 DFQATT and CDR2 SNEGSKA (reference sequence).

This clone was observed a handful of times. The V call is TRBV2, the J call TRBJ1-1, with D uncertain. The V gene lost 3 bases and the J gene lost 1 base, with 9 bases spanning the gap. CDR1 is SNHLY and CDR2 is FYNNEI in the germline V gene. This CDR3 has 14 residues. The CDR3 region has the DNA TGTGCCAGCAGTGATTTAGGATGGAACACTGAAGCTTTCTTT. Translation: CASSDLGWNTEAFF.

J is TRBJ2-1 and V is TRBV7-9; 16 nucleotides align to TRBD2. This CDR3 is built from 19 residues. Germline V CDR1 and CDR2: SEHNR, FQNEAQ (reference sequence). V shed 6 bases and J 5 bases; nucleotides not matched to a gene: 13. The CDR3 protein is CASSSEPGLAGGPNNEQFF. In DNA form, the CDR3 reads TGTGCCAGCAGTTCTGAGCCGGGACTAGCGGGAGGGCCGAACAATGAGCAGTTCTTC.

This clone was counted a few times. The rearrangement joins TRBV7-8 to TRBJ1-4; D is possibly TRBD1 (6 bases). From germline, CDR1 is SGHVS and CDR2 FQNEAQ. Trimming pared 0 bases from V and 4 bases from J, leaving 12 bases between. The length of the CDR3 is 16 residues. The CDR3 bases are TGTGCCAGCAGCTTAGCCCTGACAGGTTTTAATGAAAAACTGTTTTTT. It encodes CASSLALTGFNEKLFF.

The chain recombines TRBV30 with TRBJ1-1; D uncertain. V was clipped by 4 bases and J by 1 base, with 13 bases between them. The V gene's germline CDR1 is GTSNPN and CDR2 SVGIG (reference sequence). This CDR3 spans 14 amino acids. In DNA form, the CDR3 reads TGTGCCTGGACCACCCTGAGTACGAACACTGAAGCTTTCTTT. Its protein product is CAWTTLSTNTEAFF.